This record covers a single T cell receptor (beta chain). The germline V and J ends were trimmed by 3 bases and 4 bases, with 9 bases remaining between them. The CDR3 is 12 amino acids. Germline V gene sequence: CDR1 DFQATT, CDR2 SNEGSKA (reference sequence). The authors' processing: Amplification with reference gene primers provided the estimates of nucleated cell counts. Assay used: immunoSEQ multiplex PCR; TCRdb lists only in-frame clones, some missing. V and J calls and clone size come straight from that table; D and trimming were deduced from the DNA. The data show roughly 92,000 clones, 90% seen once. The data derive from a study of blood T cell repertoires in COVID-19. Turning to the study itself: The United States, Italy and Spain supplied acute and convalescent COVID-19 samples. Nucleic acid was either cDNA or gDNA, and it came from T cells, B-cell-depleted T cells, or PBMCs.

This rearrangement joins TRBV20-1 to TRBJ2-5; D gene unclear. The clonotype comes from a woman of 80 years or more with active or convalescent COVID-19. The sequenced sample was peripheral blood. The CDR3 is CSASSGRETQYF. Written as DNA, the CDR3 is TGCAGTGCTAGTTCTGGGCGAGAGACCCAGTACTTC.